Presented here are 2 T cell receptor beta chains from one specimen sequenced in a study of metastatic and nonmetastatic thyroid tumors. Using MiXCR, TCRdb re-called clones from the PCR reads. The sample records some 27,000 clones, roughly 4% being singletons. Thyroid surgery was preceded by no treatment in any patient. Material for sequencing was blood. Receptor source: a male donor with papillary thyroid cancer or a benign thyroid nodule (not recorded which). Some clones in this sample may be carry-over from other donors' samples.

This clone came up many times. This chain's CDR3 is CASSLETASEQYF. The CDR3 nucleotides read TGTGCCAGCAGCTTAGAGACAGCCTCCGAGCAGTACTTC. This chain connects TRBV11-3 to TRBJ2-7; weak D call: TRBD1 (5 bases). The CDR3 has 13 amino acids. Germline CDR1 reads SGHNT; CDR2 reads YENEEA. Trimming cost V 0 bases and J 6 bases, with 9 bases left between them.

The V call is TRBV6-1, the J call TRBJ1-5, with a tentative D call TRBD1 (6 bases). The V end was cut by 10 bases, the J end by 4 bases, with 17 bases between. The CDR3 has 14 residues. CDR1 is MNHNS, CDR2 SASEGT, per germline. As DNA, the CDR3 is TGTGCCACCGATTTGGGGCAGGGGAATCAGCCCCAGCATTTT. Translated: CATDLGQGNQPQHF.